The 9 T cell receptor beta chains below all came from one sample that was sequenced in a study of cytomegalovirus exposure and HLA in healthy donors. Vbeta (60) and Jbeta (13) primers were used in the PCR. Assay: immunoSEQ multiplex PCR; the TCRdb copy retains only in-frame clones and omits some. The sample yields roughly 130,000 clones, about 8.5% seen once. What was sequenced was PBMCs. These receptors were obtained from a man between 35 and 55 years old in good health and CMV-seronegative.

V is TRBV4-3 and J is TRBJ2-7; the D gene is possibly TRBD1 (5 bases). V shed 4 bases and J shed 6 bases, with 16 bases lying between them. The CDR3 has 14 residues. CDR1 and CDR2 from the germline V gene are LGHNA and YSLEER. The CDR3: CASSPTARVAEQYF. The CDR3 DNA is TGCGCCAGCAGCCCGACGGCCAGGGTGGCCGAGCAGTACTTC.

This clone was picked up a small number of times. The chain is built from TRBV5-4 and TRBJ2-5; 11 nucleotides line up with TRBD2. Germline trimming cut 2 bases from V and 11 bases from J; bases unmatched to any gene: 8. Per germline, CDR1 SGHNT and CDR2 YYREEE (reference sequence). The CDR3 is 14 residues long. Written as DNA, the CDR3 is TGTGCCAGCAGCTTACTAGCGGGGGCGGGAGAGCAGTACTTC. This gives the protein CASSLLAGAGEQYF.

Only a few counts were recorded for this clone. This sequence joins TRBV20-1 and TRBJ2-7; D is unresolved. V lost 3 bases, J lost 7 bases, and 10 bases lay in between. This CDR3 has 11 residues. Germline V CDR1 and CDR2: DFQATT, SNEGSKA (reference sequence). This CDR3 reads CSASQNPEQYF. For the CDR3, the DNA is TGCAGTGCTAGTCAGAACCCTGAGCAGTACTTC.

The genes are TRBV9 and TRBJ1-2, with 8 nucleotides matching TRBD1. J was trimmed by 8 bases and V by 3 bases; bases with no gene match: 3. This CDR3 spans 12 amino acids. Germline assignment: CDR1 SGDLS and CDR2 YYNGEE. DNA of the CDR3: TGTGCCAGCAGCGGGACAGGGACCGGCTACACCTTC. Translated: CASSGTGTGYTF.

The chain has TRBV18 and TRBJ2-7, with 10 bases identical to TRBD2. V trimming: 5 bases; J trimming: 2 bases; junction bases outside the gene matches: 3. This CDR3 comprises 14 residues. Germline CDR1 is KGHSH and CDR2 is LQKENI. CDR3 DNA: TGTGCCAGCTCATCACTAGCGGGGCCCTACGAGCAGTACTTC. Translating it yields CASSSLAGPYEQYF.

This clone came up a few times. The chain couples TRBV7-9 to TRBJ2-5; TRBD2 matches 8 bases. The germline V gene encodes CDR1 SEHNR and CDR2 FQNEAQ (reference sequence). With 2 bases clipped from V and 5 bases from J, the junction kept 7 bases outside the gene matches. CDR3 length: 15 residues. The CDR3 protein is CASSLYTGGPETQYF. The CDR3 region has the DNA TGTGCCAGCAGCTTATATACGGGGGGGCCGGAGACCCAGTACTTC.

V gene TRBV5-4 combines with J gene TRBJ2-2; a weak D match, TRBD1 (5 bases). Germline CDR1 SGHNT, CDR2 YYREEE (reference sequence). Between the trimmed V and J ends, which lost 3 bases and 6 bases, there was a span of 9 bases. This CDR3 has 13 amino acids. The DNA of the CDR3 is TGTGCCAGCAGCTCAGGGTTTCCCGGGGAGCTGTTTTTT. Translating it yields CASSSGFPGELFF.

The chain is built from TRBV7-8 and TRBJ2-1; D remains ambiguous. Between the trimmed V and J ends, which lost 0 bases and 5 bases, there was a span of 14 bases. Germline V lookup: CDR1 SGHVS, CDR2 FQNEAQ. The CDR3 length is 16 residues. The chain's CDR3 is CASSLARSSVNNEQFF. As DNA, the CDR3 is TGTGCCAGCAGCTTAGCGCGGTCTAGTGTTAACAATGAGCAGTTCTTC.

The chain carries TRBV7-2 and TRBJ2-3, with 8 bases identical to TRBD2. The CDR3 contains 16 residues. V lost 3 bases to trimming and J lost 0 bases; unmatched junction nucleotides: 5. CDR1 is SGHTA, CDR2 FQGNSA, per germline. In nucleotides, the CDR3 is TGTGCCAGCAGCTTTATTGCGGGGGGAAGCACAGATACGCAGTATTTT. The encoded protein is CASSFIAGGSTDTQYF.